Shown below are 19 T cell receptor beta chains from a single sample sequenced in a study of neurological immune-mediated disorders. TCRdb fed the 5' RACE reads into MiXCR, producing one record per CDR3 protein. The sample records over 25,000 distinct CDR3 sequences, around 21% being singletons. Sequenced sample: PBMCs. The receptors stem from a woman aged 60 to 75 in good health.

This clonotype was found many times. V gene TRBV20-1 combines with J gene TRBJ2-7, with D uncertain. The CDR3 is made up of 12 amino acids. The germline CDR1 and CDR2 sequences are DFQATT and SNEGSKA (reference sequence). Deletions cut 6 bases from V and 6 bases from J, with 15 bases between. The DNA for the CDR3 is TGCAGTGCCCTGCCCTGGCATGGCGAGCAGTACTTC. Translation gives CSALPWHGEQYF.

The sample holds many counts of this clonotype. Here the CDR3 DNA reads TGTGCCAGCAGTTACTCCAGGGTTACCGGGGAGCTGTTTTTT. Protein sequence: CASSYSRVTGELFF. V is TRBV6-6 and J is TRBJ2-2, with D possibly being TRBD1 (5 bases). Germline V gives CDR1 MNHNY, CDR2 SVGAGI (reference sequence). The CDR3 has 14 residues. Trimming pared 0 bases from V and 5 bases from J, leaving 7 bases between.

This clonotype came up many times. The chain uses TRBV5-1 and TRBJ2-5, with D possibly TRBD2 on 5 matching bases. Germline CDR1 reads SGHRS; CDR2 reads YFSETQ. V lost 3 bases, J lost 7 bases, and 7 bases lay in between. This CDR3 is built from 11 residues. The CDR3 spells CASSSAGTQYF. CDR3 bases: TGCGCCAGCAGCTCCGCGGGGACCCAGTACTTC.

This clonotype was detected many times. V and J are TRBV6-5 and TRBJ2-7; 16 nucleotides align to TRBD2. With V trimmed by 6 bases and J by 2 bases, 4 bases remained unmatched. The CDR3 is 16 amino acids. Germline loops: CDR1 MNHEY, CDR2 SVGAGI. The CDR3 DNA follows: TGTGCCAGCAGGCAGGGACTAGCGGGAGGGACCTACGAGCAGTACTTC. Translating it yields CASRQGLAGGTYEQYF.

Ten or more counts support this clonotype. This sequence joins TRBV20-1 and TRBJ1-4, with TRBD1 as a possible D gene (5 bases). Trimming removed 0 bases from V and 3 bases from J, with 11 bases in between. Germline CDR1 and CDR2: DFQATT and SNEGSKA (reference sequence). The CDR3 totals 15 residues. DNA for the CDR3: TGCAGTGCTAGAGATCCACAGGATGCTAATGAAAAACTGTTTTTT. It codes for CSARDPQDANEKLFF.

This clonotype has ten or more counts. J is TRBJ1-4 and V is TRBV15, with 7 bases lining up with TRBD1. The CDR3 extends over 15 amino acids. The trim removed 5 bases at V and 4 bases at J, leaving 7 bases unmatched. Germline values: CDR1 LNHNV, CDR2 YYDKDF (reference sequence). The CDR3 coding sequence is TGTGCCACCAGCGACCTCTCAGGGGGTAATGAAAAACTGTTTTTT. Translation: CATSDLSGGNEKLFF. The full variable domain, with the rest looked up from reference TRBV15 and TRBJ1-4, is DAMVIQNPRYQVTQFGKPVTLSCSQTLNHNVMYWYQQKSSQAPKLLFHYYDKDFNNEADTPDNFQSRRPNTSFCFLDIRSPGLGDTAMYLCATSDLSGGNEKLFFGSGTQLSVL.

This clonotype was counted many times. V gene TRBV2 combines with J gene TRBJ2-2; D remains unclear. Trimming took off 8 bases at V and 4 bases at J, with 14 bases between the two ends. Germline-derived CDR1 and CDR2 are SNHLY and FYNNEI. There are 14 residues in the CDR3. CDR3 in DNA: TGTGCCAGCCAGAGGACCACTATCACCGGGGAGCTGTTTTTT. It specifies CASQRTTITGELFF.

This clonotype was counted ten times or more. J is TRBJ1-5 and V is TRBV6-2 or TRBV6-3; 7 nucleotides line up with TRBD1. The trim removed 6 bases at V and 1 base at J, leaving 12 bases unmatched. The CDR3 is made up of 17 amino acids. The germline V gene encodes CDR1 MNHEY and CDR2 SVGEGT. The CDR3 is CASSSGQLSQSNQPQHF. CDR3 nucleotide sequence: TGTGCCAGCAGCTCGGGACAGCTATCCCAAAGCAATCAGCCCCAGCATTTT.

This clonotype was counted ten times or more. This chain connects TRBV15 to TRBJ2-3; no clear D. The CDR3 spans 13 residues. Trimming took off 3 bases at V and 3 bases at J, with 7 bases between the two ends. Germline CDR1 LNHNV, CDR2 YYDKDF (reference sequence). Here the CDR3 reads CATSSAGTDTQYF. CDR3 in DNA: TGTGCCACCAGCAGCGCTGGGACAGATACGCAGTATTTT.

Notes on this clonotype: A read error may account for a junction end that differs from germline. The gene calls are TRBV6-2 or TRBV6-3 and TRBJ1-5; tentative D call: TRBD1 (6 bases). This CDR3 has 19 amino acids. Germline CDR1 MNHEY, CDR2 SVGEGT. CDR3 in DNA: TGTGCCATCAGTTCCCTGACTTATCGACAGGCTCAGGACAATCAGCCCCAGCATTTT. The encoded protein is CAISSLTYRQAQDNQPQHF.

By share, this clonotype counts as medium-sized. This sequence joins TRBV7-9 and TRBJ1-5; the D gene is possibly TRBD1 (5 bases). Germline V gives CDR1 SEHNR, CDR2 FQNEAQ (reference sequence). Between the trimmed V and J ends, which lost 5 bases and 1 base, there was a span of 6 bases. The CDR3 covers 13 residues. In nucleotides, the CDR3 is TGTGCCAGCAGCAGGGACAGCAATCAGCCCCAGCATTTT. It yields the protein CASSRDSNQPQHF.

In its sample, this clonotype was seen many times. The V and J genes are TRBV7-9 and TRBJ1-1; D remains ambiguous. The CDR3 runs to 14 residues. The V end was cut by 0 bases, the J end by 5 bases, with 10 bases between. CDR1 and CDR2 (germline): SEHNR, FQNEAQ (reference sequence). CDR3 residues: CASSLAAGGTEAFF. The CDR3 nucleotides are TGTGCCAGCAGCTTAGCGGCAGGAGGGACTGAAGCTTTCTTT.

This clonotype was recorded at least ten times. The gene calls are TRBV29-1 and TRBJ2-5, with D tentatively TRBD1 or TRBD2 (5 bases each). The CDR3 is 14 residues long. V was trimmed by 5 bases and J by 5 bases, leaving 18 bases between them. Germline CDR1 and CDR2: SQVTM and ANQGSEA. CDR3: CSVSTPGPGETQYF. The CDR3 DNA is TGCAGCGTTTCTACTCCGGGACCGGGGGAGACCCAGTACTTC.

V is TRBV10-3 and J is TRBJ2-7; no reliable D call. Germline CDR1 reads ENHRY; CDR2 reads SYGVKD. Deletions cut 3 bases from V and 1 base from J, with 4 bases between. The CDR3 runs to 12 residues. The CDR3: CAISEESYEQYF. In nucleotides, the CDR3 is TGTGCCATCAGTGAAGAGTCCTACGAGCAGTACTTC.

This clonotype was counted many times. This chain joins TRBV7-2 and TRBJ1-6; the D is unclear. The CDR3 is 15 amino acids. Germline-derived CDR1 and CDR2 are SGHTA and FQGNSA. Trimming stripped 5 bases from V and 1 base from J, with 9 bases between. The CDR3 region is CASSTPGSYNSPLHF. The CDR3 coding sequence is TGTGCCAGCAGCACCCCTGGGTCCTATAATTCACCCCTCCACTTT. The full variable domain, its missing parts supplied by reference TRBV7-2 and TRBJ1-6, is GAGVSQSPSNKVTEKGKDVELRCDPISGHTALYWYRQSLGQGLEFLIYFQGNSAPDKSGLPSDRFSAERTGGSVSTLTIQRTQQEDSAVYLCASSTPGSYNSPLHFGNGTRLTVT.

At least ten counts were recorded for this clonotype. V and J are TRBV5-1 and TRBJ2-3; TRBD1 might be the D (5 bases). V shed 4 bases and J shed 2 bases, with 14 bases lying between them. Per germline, CDR1 SGHRS and CDR2 YFSETQ. There are 15 residues in the CDR3. The chain's CDR3 is CASSTRQLSTDTQYF. In DNA form, the CDR3 reads TGCGCCAGCAGCACCAGACAGCTTTCCACAGATACGCAGTATTTT.

This chain uses TRBV7-8 with TRBJ2-7, with TRBD2 identical over 15 bases. Per germline, CDR1 SGHVS and CDR2 FQNEAQ. CDR3 size: 17 residues. Losses at the gene ends were 5 bases for V and 6 bases for J; bases not matched to a gene: 11. DNA for the CDR3: TGTGCCAGCAGCGCCTGGACTAGCGGGAGGGCACCGGCCGAGCAGTACTTC. Amino acid sequence: CASSAWTSGRAPAEQYF.

This clonotype was observed at least ten times. This chain links TRBV6-2 or TRBV6-3 with TRBJ1-2; 7 nucleotides line up with TRBD1. This CDR3 is built from 14 residues. Germline lookup yields CDR1 MNHEY and CDR2 SVGEGT. V lost 7 bases, J lost 5 bases, and 10 bases stayed unmatched. The CDR3: CASTTLGQIYGYTF. CDR3 nucleotides: TGTGCCAGCACCACCCTGGGACAGATATATGGCTACACCTTC.

This clonotype was recorded many times. The chain is built from TRBV10-3 and TRBJ2-1, with D hard to call. The CDR3 extends over 12 amino acids. Per germline, CDR1 ENHRY and CDR2 SYGVKD. The V gene lost 0 bases and the J gene lost 14 bases, with 11 bases spanning the gap. The CDR3 loop reads CAISESAESEFF. In nucleotides, the CDR3 is TGTGCCATCAGTGAGTCGGCCGAGTCAGAGTTCTTC.